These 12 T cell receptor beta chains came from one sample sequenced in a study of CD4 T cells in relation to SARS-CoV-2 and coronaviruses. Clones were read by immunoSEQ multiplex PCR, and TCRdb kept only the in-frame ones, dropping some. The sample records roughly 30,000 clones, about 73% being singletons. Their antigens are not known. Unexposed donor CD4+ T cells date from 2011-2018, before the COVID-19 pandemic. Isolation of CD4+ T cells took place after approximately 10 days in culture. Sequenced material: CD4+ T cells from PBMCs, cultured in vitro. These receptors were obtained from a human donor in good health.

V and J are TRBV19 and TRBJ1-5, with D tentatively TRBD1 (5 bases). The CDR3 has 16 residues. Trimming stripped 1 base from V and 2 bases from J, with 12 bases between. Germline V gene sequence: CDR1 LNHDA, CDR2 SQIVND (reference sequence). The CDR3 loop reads CASSIGEGFGNQPQHF. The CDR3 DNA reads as TGTGCCAGTAGTATAGGGGAGGGGTTTGGCAATCAGCCCCAGCATTTT.

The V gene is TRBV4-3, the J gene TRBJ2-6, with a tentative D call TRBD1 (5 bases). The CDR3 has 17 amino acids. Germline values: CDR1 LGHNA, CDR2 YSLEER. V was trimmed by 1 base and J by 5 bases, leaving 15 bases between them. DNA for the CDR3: TGCGCCAGCAGCCAAGCCTATAACAGGAACTGGGCCAACGTCCTGACTTTC. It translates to CASSQAYNRNWANVLTF.

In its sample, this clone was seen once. The CDR3 coding sequence is TGTGCCAGCAGCCAGGGGGGGCCACACAATGAGCAGTTCTTC. This encodes CASSQGGPHNEQFF. The chain couples TRBV7-3 to TRBJ2-1; D assignment may be TRBD1 or TRBD2 (7 bases each). Per germline, CDR1 SGHTA and CDR2 FQGTGA. This CDR3 contains 14 residues. Trimming removed 5 bases at V and 5 bases at J, with 13 bases between.

The CDR3 coding sequence is TGCGCCAGCAGCTTGGAAGGACGTCTCCAAGAGACCCAGTACTTC. Its translation: CASSLEGRLQETQYF. This chain connects TRBV5-1 to TRBJ2-5; D not resolved. Germline V CDR1 and CDR2: SGHRS, YFSETQ. This CDR3 region has 15 residues. Trimming stripped 0 bases from V and 1 base from J, with 10 bases between.

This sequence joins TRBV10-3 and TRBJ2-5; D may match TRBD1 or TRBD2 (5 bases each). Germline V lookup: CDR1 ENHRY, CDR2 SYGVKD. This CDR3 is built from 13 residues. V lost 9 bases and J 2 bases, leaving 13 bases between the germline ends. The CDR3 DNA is TGTGCCATTGGGGGTACCTTGCAAGAGACCCAGTACTTC. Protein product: CAIGGTLQETQYF.

For the CDR3, the DNA is TGTGCCAGCAGCGAACAGGGTAGCCTCGGGGGCTACACCTTC. It yields the protein CASSEQGSLGGYTF. The V call is TRBV7-9, the J call TRBJ1-2; TRBD1 is a possible D gene (6 bases). Germline loops: CDR1 SEHNR, CDR2 FQNEAQ (reference sequence). V lost 5 bases and J 8 bases, leaving 18 bases between the germline ends. This CDR3 region has 14 residues.

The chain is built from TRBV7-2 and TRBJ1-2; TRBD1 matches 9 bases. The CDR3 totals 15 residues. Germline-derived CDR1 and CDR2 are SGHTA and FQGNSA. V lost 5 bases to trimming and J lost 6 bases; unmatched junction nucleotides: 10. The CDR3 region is CASSRRDRERDGYTF. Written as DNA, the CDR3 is TGTGCCAGCAGCCGTAGGGACAGGGAGAGAGATGGCTACACCTTC.

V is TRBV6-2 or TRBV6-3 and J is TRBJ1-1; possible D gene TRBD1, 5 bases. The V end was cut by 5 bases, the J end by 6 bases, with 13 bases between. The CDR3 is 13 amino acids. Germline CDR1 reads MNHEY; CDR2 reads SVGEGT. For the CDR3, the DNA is TGTGCCAGCAGTAAAACCCTCAGGGCTGAAGCTTTCTTT. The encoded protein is CASSKTLRAEAFF.

The CDR3: CASSSGQSYGYTF. The CDR3 DNA is TGCGCCAGCAGTTCCGGACAGAGCTATGGCTACACCTTC. The V and J genes are TRBV5-1 and TRBJ1-2; D perhaps matches TRBD1 (6 bases). V shed 5 bases and J shed 4 bases, with 12 bases lying between them. The CDR3 runs 13 residues. Germline values: CDR1 SGHRS, CDR2 YFSETQ.

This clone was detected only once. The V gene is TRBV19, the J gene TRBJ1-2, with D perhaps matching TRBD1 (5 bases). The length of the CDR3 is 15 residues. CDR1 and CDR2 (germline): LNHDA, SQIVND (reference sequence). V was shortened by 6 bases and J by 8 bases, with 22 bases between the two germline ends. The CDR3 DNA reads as TGTGCCAGTAGAGCTGCCCGGGTGCCCGGGGGAGGCTACACCTTC. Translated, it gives CASRAARVPGGGYTF.

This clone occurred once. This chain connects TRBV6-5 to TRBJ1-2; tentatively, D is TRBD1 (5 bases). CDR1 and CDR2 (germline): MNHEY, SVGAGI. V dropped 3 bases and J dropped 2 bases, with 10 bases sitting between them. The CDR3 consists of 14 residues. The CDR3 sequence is CASSYSRQNYGYTF. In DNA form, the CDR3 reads TGTGCCAGCAGTTATTCGAGACAGAACTATGGCTACACCTTC.

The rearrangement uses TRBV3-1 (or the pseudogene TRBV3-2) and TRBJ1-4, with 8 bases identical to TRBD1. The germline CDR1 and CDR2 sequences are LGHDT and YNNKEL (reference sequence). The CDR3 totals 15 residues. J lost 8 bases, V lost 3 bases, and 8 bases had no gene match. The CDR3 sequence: CASSHSDRVNEKLFF. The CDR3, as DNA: TGTGCCAGCAGCCACTCGGACAGGGTAAACGAAAAACTGTTTTTT.